This TCR beta chain stems from a study of cytomegalovirus exposure and HLA in healthy donors. Study conclusions and caveats: What was likely a sequencing artifact was a cluster of highly shared sequence variants. In a later analysis, TCR beta V- and J-gene trimming was associated with a missense DCLRE1C variant.

As concerns this clone: Antigen specificity is unknown.

J lost 15 bases, V lost 3 bases, and 7 bases had no gene match. CDR1 is LGHNA and CDR2 is YSLEER in the germline V gene. This CDR3 is built from 14 residues. Nominally healthy donors were sampled, though unrecorded immune exposures were likely. PCR used 60 Vbeta primers and 13 Jbeta primers. Assay used: immunoSEQ multiplex PCR; TCRdb lists only in-frame clones, some missing. This table has about 130,000 clones, approximately 80% appearing once. Sequencing input: PBMCs. The V and J genes are TRBV4-3 and TRBJ2-1; TRBD2 matches at 14 bases. The receptor's source is a girl aged 2 to 10 in good health and CMV-seronegative. The DNA of the CDR3 is TGCGCCAGCAGCCAGACTAGCGGGGGGGTCTCTCGGTTCTTC. Translated, it gives CASSQTSGGVSRFF.